The text below deals with one T cell receptor (beta chain). Its target is not known. The data were obtained in a study of cytomegalovirus exposure and HLA in healthy donors. Study-level findings and limits: Using the classifier, cytomegalovirus status was reportedly diagnosed with high specificity and sensitivity. Later examination showed HLA-associated TCR beta chains had greater clonal expansion than equally common others. Roughly uniform sequencing depth across donors was assumed, possibly incorrectly. Analyzed later, most CMV-associated TCR beta chains appeared HLA-restricted.

CDR1 is SEHNR and CDR2 is FQNEAQ in the germline V gene (reference sequence). The CDR3 is 14 residues long. The V end was cut by 3 bases, the J end by 5 bases, with 10 bases between. This PCR relied on a set of 60 Vbeta primers and 13 Jbeta primers. Sequencing used immunoSEQ multiplex PCR; TCRdb keeps in-frame clones, though not all of them. The data contain under 150,000 clones, roughly 80% of them seen just once; the ten biggest clones take up approximately 1%. The chain links TRBV7-9 to TRBJ2-2; tentatively, D is TRBD2 (5 bases). The sequencing input was PBMCs. The source of this sequence is a man between 18 and 29 years old in good health and CMV-seronegative. The CDR3 reads CASSFLEATGELFF. DNA of the CDR3: TGTGCCAGCAGCTTTTTGGAGGCGACCGGGGAGCTGTTTTTT.